A selection of T cell receptor beta chains follows, all from one sample in a study of OX40 agonist ivuxolimab in advanced cancers. The assay was immunoSEQ multiplex PCR, and TCRdb's table has in-frame clones only and misses some. The sample holds tens of thousands of clones; around 87% are singletons and the top ten take about 5.1%. Sequencing used CD4+ or CD8+ T cells sorted from blood, obtained in a trial of the OX40 agonist ivuxolimab. The receptors derive from an adult with an advanced solid tumor such as melanoma, head and neck, liver or kidney cancer. The CDR3 runs from the conserved cysteine through the conserved F or W. The order of the fields is D gene, V gene, J gene, clone size, CDR3 protein, CDR3 DNA. A D gene is named only where the DNA matches it firmly. Clone size is not always given. Where it is, it says once, few, many or a class for expanded clones.

D gene: .
V gene: TRBV11-2
J gene: TRBJ2-2
clone size: .
CDR3 protein: CASTLNTGELFF
CDR3 DNA: TGTGCCAGCACCCTAAACACCGGGGAGCTGTTTTTT

D gene: .
V gene: TRBV7-3
J gene: TRBJ1-1
clone size: .
CDR3 protein: CASSVTGRDTEAFF
CDR3 DNA: TGTGCCAGCAGCGTGACAGGACGAGACACTGAAGCTTTCTTT

D gene: TRBD1
V gene: TRBV6-6
J gene: TRBJ1-5
clone size: few
CDR3 protein: CASSRTGWNQPQHF
CDR3 DNA: TGTGCCAGCAGCCGGACAGGCTGGAATCAGCCCCAGCATTTT

D gene: .
V gene: TRBV19
J gene: TRBJ2-7
clone size: .
CDR3 protein: CASSIIHEQYF
CDR3 DNA: TGTGCCAGTAGTATAATCCACGAGCAGTACTTC

D gene: .
V gene: TRBV9
J gene: TRBJ2-2
clone size: .
CDR3 protein: CASSVDGGNTGELFF
CDR3 DNA: TGTGCCAGCAGCGTAGACGGGGGTAACACCGGGGAGCTGTTTTTT

D gene: .
V gene: TRBV4-2
J gene: TRBJ1-2
clone size: .
CDR3 protein: CASSQDRGGGYTF
CDR3 DNA: TGTGCCAGCAGCCAGGACCGGGGGGGTGGCTACACCTTC

D gene: .
V gene: TRBV5-1
J gene: TRBJ1-2
clone size: .
CDR3 protein: CASSLSLANYGYTF
CDR3 DNA: TGCGCCAGCAGCTTATCGTTAGCTAACTATGGCTACACCTTC

D gene: TRBD2
V gene: TRBV7-8
J gene: TRBJ2-3
clone size: .
CDR3 protein: CASSLRGLATDTQYF
CDR3 DNA: TGTGCCAGCAGCTTAAGGGGACTAGCAACAGATACGCAGTATTTT

D gene: .
V gene: TRBV5-6
J gene: TRBJ1-5
clone size: .
CDR3 protein: CASSFKGQRNQPQHF
CDR3 DNA: TGTGCCAGCAGCTTTAAAGGACAGCGCAATCAGCCCCAGCATTTT

D gene: TRBD1
V gene: TRBV9
J gene: TRBJ1-5
clone size: .
CDR3 protein: CASSVRDRVYQPQHF
CDR3 DNA: TGTGCCAGCAGCGTCCGGGACAGGGTATATCAGCCCCAGCATTTT

D gene: .
V gene: TRBV9
J gene: TRBJ1-1
clone size: few
CDR3 protein: CASSVGERRNTEAFF
CDR3 DNA: TGTGCCAGCAGCGTGGGAGAGAGAAGGAACACTGAAGCTTTCTTT

D gene: .
V gene: TRBV19
J gene: TRBJ1-1
clone size: .
CDR3 protein: CASSLKTGENTEAFF
CDR3 DNA: TGTGCCAGTAGTCTAAAGACAGGTGAGAACACTGAAGCTTTCTTT

D gene: TRBD2
V gene: TRBV5-1
J gene: TRBJ2-5
clone size: .
CDR3 protein: CASSPRPLAGLAKETQYF
CDR3 DNA: TGCGCCAGCAGCCCCCGACCCCTAGCGGGACTTGCTAAAGAGACCCAGTACTTC

D gene: TRBD2
V gene: TRBV28
J gene: TRBJ2-7
clone size: .
CDR3 protein: CASRSSGRAYEQYF
CDR3 DNA: TGTGCCAGCAGGAGCAGCGGGAGGGCCTACGAGCAGTACTTC

D gene: .
V gene: TRBV11-2
J gene: TRBJ1-1
clone size: .
CDR3 protein: CASSLGAGNTEAFF
CDR3 DNA: TGTGCCAGCAGCTTAGGGGCGGGGAACACTGAAGCTTTCTTT

D gene: .
V gene: TRBV10-3
J gene: TRBJ1-1
clone size: .
CDR3 protein: CAISPGREAFF
CDR3 DNA: TGTGCCATCAGCCCCGGACGAGAAGCTTTCTTT

D gene: TRBD2
V gene: TRBV29-1
J gene: TRBJ2-1
clone size: .
CDR3 protein: CSGEGLAGASEQFF
CDR3 DNA: TGCAGCGGGGAGGGACTAGCGGGAGCCAGTGAGCAGTTCTTC

D gene: .
V gene: TRBV6-1
J gene: TRBJ1-5
clone size: .
CDR3 protein: CASMKGLVSNQPQHF
CDR3 DNA: TGTGCCAGCATGAAGGGTCTGGTTAGCAATCAGCCCCAGCATTTT

D gene: .
V gene: TRBV7-9
J gene: TRBJ2-7
clone size: .
CDR3 protein: CASSISYEQYF
CDR3 DNA: TGTGCCAGCAGCATCTCTTACGAGCAGTACTTC

D gene: .
V gene: TRBV29-1
J gene: TRBJ2-1
clone size: once
CDR3 protein: CSVNTAYDNEQFF
CDR3 DNA: TGCAGCGTTAACACCGCGTACGACAATGAGCAGTTCTTC

D gene: .
V gene: TRBV4-1
J gene: TRBJ2-1
clone size: .
CDR3 protein: CASSQLLGGKQFF
CDR3 DNA: TGCGCCAGCAGCCAACTCCTCGGAGGCAAGCAGTTCTTC

D gene: .
V gene: TRBV6-1
J gene: TRBJ1-3
clone size: .
CDR3 protein: CASSEAVDLPGNTIYF
CDR3 DNA: TGTGCCAGCAGTGAAGCGGTTGACTTGCCTGGAAACACCATATATTTT

D gene: .
V gene: TRBV7-2
J gene: TRBJ2-1
clone size: .
CDR3 protein: CASSLARGTGSSYNEQFF
CDR3 DNA: TGTGCCAGCAGCTTAGCTAGGGGAACGGGTAGCTCCTACAATGAGCAGTTCTTC

D gene: .
V gene: TRBV10-3
J gene: TRBJ2-3
clone size: .
CDR3 protein: CAISVSGGRDTQYF
CDR3 DNA: TGTGCCATCAGTGTCTCAGGAGGGCGTGATACGCAGTATTTT

D gene: .
V gene: TRBV28
J gene: TRBJ2-2
clone size: .
CDR3 protein: CAVGKPTTGELFF
CDR3 DNA: TGTGCAGTAGGGAAACCAACGACCGGGGAGCTGTTTTTT